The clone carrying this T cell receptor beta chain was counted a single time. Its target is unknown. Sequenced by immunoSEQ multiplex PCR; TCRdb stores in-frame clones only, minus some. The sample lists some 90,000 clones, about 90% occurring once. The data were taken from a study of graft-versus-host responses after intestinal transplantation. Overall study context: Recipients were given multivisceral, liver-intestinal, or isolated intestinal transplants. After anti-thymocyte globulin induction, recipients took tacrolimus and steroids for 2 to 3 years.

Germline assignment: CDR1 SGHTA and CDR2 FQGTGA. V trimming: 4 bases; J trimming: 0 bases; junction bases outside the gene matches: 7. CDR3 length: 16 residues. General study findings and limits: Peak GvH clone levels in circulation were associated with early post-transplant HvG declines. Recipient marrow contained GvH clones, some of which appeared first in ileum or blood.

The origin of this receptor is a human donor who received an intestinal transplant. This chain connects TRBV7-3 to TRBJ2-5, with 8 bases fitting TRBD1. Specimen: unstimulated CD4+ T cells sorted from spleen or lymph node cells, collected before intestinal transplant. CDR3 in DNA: TGTGCCAGCAGCTCCTCAGGGGGCCTGTACCAAGAGACCCAGTACTTC. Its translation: CASSSSGGLYQETQYF.